The 9 T cell receptor beta chains below all came from one sample that was sequenced in a study of T cell clonality in common variable immunodeficiency. Sequencing used immunoSEQ multiplex PCR; TCRdb keeps in-frame clones, though not all of them. The data list 30,000 to 45,000 clones, none observed once; 2.5% to 3% falls to the top ten. What was sequenced was peripheral blood mononuclear cells. The receptors come from a person aged 18-70 years in good health.

This clone showed up many times. The DNA ends 3 residues before the CDR3 does, and the rest of the CDR3 is filled in from the germline J gene. This rearrangement joins TRBV7-3 to TRBJ2-3; tentative D call: TRBD2 (6 bases). CDR3 size: 15 residues. Trimming cost V 4 bases and J 2 bases, with 13 bases left between them. The germline CDR1 and CDR2 sequences are SGHTA and FQGTGA. CDR3 sequence: CASSSLGGPTDTQYF. Incomplete CDR3 DNA: TGTGCCAGCAGCTCCCTGGGGGGTCCCACAGATACG.

This clone showed up many times. The CDR3 extends 3 residues past the end of the read, so its final part is completed from the germline J gene. V gene TRBV2 combines with J gene TRBJ2-7, with D perhaps TRBD1 (6 bases). The V gene's germline CDR1 is SNHLY and CDR2 FYNNEI. Deletions cut 7 bases from V and 3 bases from J, with 13 bases between. The length of the CDR3 is 13 residues. The CDR3: CASKDSINYEQYF. The CDR3 DNA, read in part, is TGTGCCAGCAAGGACAGCATAAACTACGAG.

Details on this clone: The read ends 3 residues shy of where the CDR3 ends; the end is completed using the germline J gene. V and J are TRBV19 and TRBJ2-3; 8 nucleotides agree with TRBD2. The length of the CDR3 is 16 residues. Germline CDR1 and CDR2: LNHDA and SQIVND (reference sequence). CDR3 residues: CASGGESGRGEETQYF. CDR3 DNA (partial): TGTGCCAGTGGGGGGGAGAGCGGGAGAGGCGAAGAGACG. Full variable domain (missing parts from reference TRBV19 and TRBJ2-3): DGGITQSPKYLFRKEGQNVTLSCEQNLNHDAMYWYRQDPGQGLRLIYYSQIVNDFQKGDIAEGYSVSREKKESFPLTVTSAQKNPTAFYLCASGGESGRGEETQYFGPGTRLTVL.

This clone has at least ten counts. Read coverage stops 3 residues before the CDR3 terminus; the germline J gene supplies the remainder. The chain is built from TRBV20-1 and TRBJ1-1; 11 bases are a match to TRBD1. Germline V lookup: CDR1 DFQATT, CDR2 SNEGSKA (reference sequence). The CDR3 is 14 amino acids. V shed 2 bases, J shed 7 bases, and the junction held 6 bases outside the gene matches. The CDR3 protein is CSARPWDRGGEAFF. The sequenced part of the CDR3 DNA is TGCAGTGCTAGACCCTGGGACAGGGGGGGTGAA.

This clone was observed at least ten times. The observed sequence ends 3 residues before the CDR3 terminus, with the missing tail filled in from the germline J gene. The rearrangement joins TRBV5-6 to TRBJ2-2, with TRBD2 identical over 9 bases. V gave up 4 bases and J gave up 4 bases; unmatched junction bases: 5. CDR3 length: 15 residues. Germline V gene sequence: CDR1 SGHDT, CDR2 YYEEEE. CDR3 bases read: TGTGCCAGCAGCCCTCTAGCGGGGCGCACCGGGGAG. Translating gives CASSPLAGRTGE. The whole CDR3 region reads CASSPLAGRTGELFF.

This clone was observed at least ten times. CDR3 sequence: CSAGQASSYNSPLFF. The sequenced CDR3 bases are TGCAGTGCTGGACAGGCAAGCTCCTATAATTCACCG. The J gene is TRBJ2-2, the V gene TRBV20-1; 7 nucleotides line up with TRBD1. Read coverage stops 3 residues before the CDR3 terminus; the germline J gene supplies the remainder. From germline, CDR1 is DFQATT and CDR2 SNEGSKA (reference sequence). CDR3 length: 15 residues.

The table lists this clone with a few counts. The CDR3 goes on 3 residues after the read ends, and that part is filled in from the germline J gene. The chain combines TRBV11-2 with TRBJ2-2, with D hard to call. The CDR3 extends over 14 amino acids. Germline CDR1 and CDR2: SGHAT and FQNNGV. V lost 3 bases, J lost 2 bases, and 7 bases lay in between. CDR3 in amino acids: CASSLGQNTGELFF. The part of the CDR3 DNA that was read is TGTGCCAGCAGCTTGGGCCAAAACACCGGGGAG.

This clone was observed at least ten times. The CDR3 end falls 3 residues outside the read, so it is completed with the germline J gene. V is TRBV7-2 and J is TRBJ1-6; D is perhaps TRBD1 (5 bases). V lost 4 bases and J lost 9, with 16 bases in between. The V gene's germline CDR1 is SGHTA and CDR2 FQGNSA. This CDR3 has 15 amino acids. The CDR3 loop reads CASSSPTEGISPLHF. CDR3 bases read: TGTGCCAGCAGCTCCCCGACAGAGGGAATTTCACCC. Combining the CDR3 with reference TRBV7-2 and TRBJ1-6 gives the whole variable domain GAGVSQSPSNKVTEKGKDVELRCDPISGHTALYWYRQSLGQGLEFLIYFQGNSAPDKSGLPSDRFSAERTGGSVSTLTIQRTQQEDSAVYLCASSSPTEGISPLHFGNGTRLTVT.

This clone has ten or more counts. The CDR3 end lies 3 residues beyond the end of the read and is filled in from the germline J gene. The gene calls are TRBV7-2 and TRBJ2-7; D is undetermined. This CDR3 comprises 14 residues. Germline loops: CDR1 SGHTA, CDR2 FQGNSA. V lost 2 bases, J lost 2 bases, and 10 bases lay in between. This CDR3 reads CASSLSPKTYEQYF. The CDR3 DNA, read in part, is TGTGCCAGCAGCTTATCCCCCAAAACCTACGAG.